This T cell receptor (beta chain) was found in a study of regulatory T cells in long-lasting Graves disease. General observations from the study: Possibly, too few samples lowered accuracy.

In building TCR beta libraries, iRepertoire HTBI primers were used together with Arm-PCR of CDR3 regions. TCRdb independently ran MiXCR on the multiplex PCR reads; one entry per CDR3 protein. Of about 340,000 distinct CDR3 sequences in the sample, about 18% were seen once. There are a few counts of this clonotype. Its antigen is still unknown. The time point was: persistent/refractory GD, antithyroid drugs over 5 years with positive TRAb. After RNA was extracted from PBMCs, the TCR library was made from it. Per American Thyroid Association guidelines, Graves' disease was diagnosed. V was clipped by 0 bases and J by 0 bases, with 14 bases between them. Germline CDR1 reads MNHEY; CDR2 reads SVGAGI. The CDR3 is 18 residues long.

The clonotype originates from a female donor with Graves disease. This chain connects TRBV6-5 to TRBJ2-2, with D uncertain. Specimen: peripheral blood mononuclear cells (PBMCs), collected when the disease was refractory, from a patient treated with antithyroid drugs. CDR3 protein: CASSYSSRAASNTGELFF. DNA of the CDR3: TGTGCCAGCAGTTACTCGTCCCGGGCCGCATCGAACACCGGGGAGCTGTTTTTT.